The following is a T cell receptor beta chain sequence with its context. Its antigen is still unknown. The sample holds other DNA sequences that translate to the same CDR3. Naive CD8 populations comprised CD45RO-negative cells positively selected for CCR7, excluding terminally differentiated effector memory CD45RA+ cells. These data originate in a study of shared clonotypes between healthy human individuals. Study background: Ranging from 18 to 49 in age, donors were a couple of women and a few men.

V lost 0 bases, J lost 6 bases, and 4 bases stayed unmatched. CDR3 size: 15 residues. CDR1 and CDR2 (germline): MNHEY, SVGAGI. Regarding the study as a whole: Rarefaction demonstrated incomplete sorted-subset sequencing despite large depth. With a few donors compared, 4.5% to 6.5% of naive CD4 clonotypes were shared. Having only a few donors restricted how much genetic and exposure-history diversity was captured.

Clones were read by immunoSEQ multiplex PCR, and TCRdb kept only the in-frame ones, dropping some. Of around 2,000,000 clones listed, about 95% are singletons. The sample was naive CD8+ T cells sorted from blood. The rearrangement links TRBV6-5 to TRBJ2-1; TRBD2 matches 8 bases. The receptor was derived from a man aged 18 to 35 in good health. The CDR3 region has the DNA TGTGCCAGCAGTTACTCACGGCTAGCGGGCAATGAGCAGTTCTTC. Amino acids: CASSYSRLAGNEQFF.